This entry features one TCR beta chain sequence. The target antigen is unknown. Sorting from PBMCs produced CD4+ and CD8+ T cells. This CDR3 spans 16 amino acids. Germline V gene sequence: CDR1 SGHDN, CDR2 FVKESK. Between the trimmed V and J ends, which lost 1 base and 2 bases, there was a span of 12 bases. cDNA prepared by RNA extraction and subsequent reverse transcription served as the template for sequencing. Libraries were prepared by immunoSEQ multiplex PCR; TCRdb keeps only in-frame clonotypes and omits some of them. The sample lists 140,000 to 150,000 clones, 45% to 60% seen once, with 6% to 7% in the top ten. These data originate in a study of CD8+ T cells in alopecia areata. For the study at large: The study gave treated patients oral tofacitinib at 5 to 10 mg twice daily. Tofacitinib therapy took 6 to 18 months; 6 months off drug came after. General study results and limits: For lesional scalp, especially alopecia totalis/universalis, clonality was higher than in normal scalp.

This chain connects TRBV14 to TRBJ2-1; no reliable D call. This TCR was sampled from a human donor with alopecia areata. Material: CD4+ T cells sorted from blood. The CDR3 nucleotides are TGTGCCAGCAGCCAAGGCCCACCTACCACCTACAATGAGCAGTTCTTC. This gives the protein CASSQGPPTTYNEQFF.